The 21 T cell receptor beta chains below were found in one sample sequenced in a study of blood T cell repertoires in COVID-19. Only in-frame clones appear in the TCRdb table, and some are missing; sequencing was by immunoSEQ multiplex PCR. The sample has 200,000 to 250,000 clones, 85% seen once. The sample was PBMCs or T cells enriched from blood (not recorded which). These receptors all come from a man in his forties who had recovered from COVID-19.

This chain links TRBV2 with TRBJ2-2, with 10 bases lining up with TRBD2. The CDR3 runs 16 residues. CDR1 is SNHLY, CDR2 FYNNEI, per germline. After removal of 6 bases from V and 6 bases from J, the junction contained 10 bases not matched to a gene. The CDR3 loop is CASRVLAGVSAGELFF. In nucleotides, the CDR3 is TGTGCCAGCAGGGTTCTAGCGGGAGTTTCCGCCGGGGAGCTGTTTTTT.

This chain joins TRBV4-1 and TRBJ2-7; 8 positions agree with TRBD2. V trimming: 0 bases; J trimming: 4 bases; junction bases outside the gene matches: 11. CDR1 is MGHRA and CDR2 is YSYEKL in the germline V gene. The CDR3 spans 17 residues. The CDR3 DNA reads as TGCGCCAGCAGCCAAGATACGGCGGGAGGATTTCGATACGAGCAGTACTTC. It translates to CASSQDTAGGFRYEQYF.

V and J are TRBV9 and TRBJ2-3, with 10 bases fitting TRBD2. The V gene's germline CDR1 is SGDLS and CDR2 YYNGEE. The CDR3 loop spans 16 amino acids. V dropped 4 bases and J dropped 11; count of bases not matched to a gene: 16. CDR3 protein: CASSPSSGRATSKQYF. CDR3 coding DNA: TGTGCCAGCAGCCCCTCCAGCGGGAGGGCGACCTCGAAGCAGTATTTT.

CDR3 in amino acids: CASSLRGLGPDTQYF. CDR3 bases: TGTGCCAGCAGCTTACGAGGACTTGGGCCGGATACGCAGTATTTT. The rearrangement uses TRBV11-1 and TRBJ2-3, with TRBD2 as a possible D gene (5 bases). Germline V gene sequence: CDR1 SGHAT, CDR2 FQDESV (reference sequence). The CDR3 loop spans 15 amino acids. V was shortened by 2 bases and J by 6 bases, with 15 bases between the two germline ends.

This chain links TRBV11-2 with TRBJ1-6; D ambiguous. Trimming left V 1 base short and J 4 bases short, with 5 bases between. The CDR3 length is 14 residues. The germline gives CDR1 SGHAT, CDR2 FQNNGV. CDR3 DNA sequence: TGTGCCAGCAGCTTAGGAGTTTATAATTCACCCCTCCACTTT. This sequence encodes CASSLGVYNSPLHF.

This rearrangement joins TRBV19 to TRBJ2-2; maybe TRBD2 (5 bases). Germline assignment: CDR1 LNHDA and CDR2 SQIVND (reference sequence). V was cut by 8 bases and J by 0 bases, with 13 bases left in between. This CDR3 spans 15 amino acids. CDR3 in DNA: TGTGCCAGTTGCCGAGCGGAGGCGAACACCGGGGAGCTGTTTTTT. Its protein is CASCRAEANTGELFF.

The V and J genes are TRBV10-3 and TRBJ2-7; a weak D match, TRBD2 (6 bases). The V and J ends lost 4 bases and 3 bases respectively, with 16 bases between them. The CDR3 is 15 residues long. From germline, CDR1 is ENHRY and CDR2 SYGVKD. In DNA form, the CDR3 reads TGTGCCATCAGTGGGGGCGGGAACGATGGCTACGAGCAGTACTTC. This sequence encodes CAISGGGNDGYEQYF.

This chain uses TRBV2 with TRBJ1-4, with D maybe TRBD1 (5 bases). The CDR3 consists of 14 residues. V lost 2 bases and J lost 3, with 7 bases in between. Germline-derived CDR1 and CDR2 are SNHLY and FYNNEI. CDR3 residues: CASSELGANEKLFF. In nucleotides, the CDR3 is TGTGCCAGCAGTGAACTAGGGGCTAATGAAAAACTGTTTTTT.

The chain recombines TRBV11-2 with TRBJ2-5; tentatively, D is TRBD2 (6 bases). Trimming cost V 4 bases and J 4 bases, with 13 bases left between them. Germline CDR1 SGHAT, CDR2 FQNNGV. The CDR3 length is 14 residues. In DNA, the CDR3 is TGTGCCAGCAGCTCCGGAGGGCCGGGAGAGACCCAGTACTTC. It codes for CASSSGGPGETQYF.

The V gene is TRBV6-6, the J gene TRBJ2-1; 7 nucleotides line up with TRBD2. Germline loops: CDR1 MNHNY, CDR2 SVGAGI (reference sequence). The CDR3 is 16 amino acids. The trim removed 0 bases at V and 8 bases at J, leaving 10 bases unmatched. CDR3 nucleotides: TGTGCCAGCAGTTACTCGATAGTACGGGGGGTCGATGAGCAGTTCTTC. It is translated as CASSYSIVRGVDEQFF.

The chain combines TRBV9 with TRBJ2-1, with D perhaps TRBD2 (5 bases). The CDR3 covers 15 residues. V gave up 4 bases and J gave up 7 bases, with 18 bases separating them. The germline gives CDR1 SGDLS, CDR2 YYNGEE. The CDR3 nucleotides read TGTGCCAGCAGCCCCACTAGGACCCGGTCGAATGAGCAGTTCTTC. The encoded protein is CASSPTRTRSNEQFF.

V and J are TRBV7-3 and TRBJ1-1; D not resolved. The germline gives CDR1 SGHTA, CDR2 FQGTGA. The CDR3 consists of 17 residues. Between the trimmed V and J ends, which lost 2 bases and 1 base, there was a span of 17 bases. The CDR3: CASSLAYQRLGNTEAFF. CDR3 DNA: TGTGCCAGCAGCTTAGCCTATCAGCGGTTGGGGAACACTGAAGCTTTCTTT.

V gene TRBV13 combines with J gene TRBJ1-2; 7 bases map to TRBD1. The junction had 8 bases not matched to a gene; V was cut back by 5 bases and J by 8 bases. This CDR3 contains 13 residues. In germline, CDR1 is PRHDT, CDR2 FYEKMQ (reference sequence). The CDR3 is CASSAQGRGGYTF. The CDR3 coding sequence is TGTGCCAGCAGCGCACAGGGGAGAGGCGGCTACACCTTC.

The gene calls are TRBV10-3 and TRBJ2-7, with 8 bases aligning to TRBD1. V was pared by 6 bases and J by 5 bases, with 12 bases of the junction left unmatched. This CDR3 region has 15 residues. Germline CDR1 is ENHRY and CDR2 is SYGVKD. The CDR3, as DNA: TGTGCCATCAGGGGAGCTGGCAGGGGGCTAGACGAGCAGTACTTC. Residues: CAIRGAGRGLDEQYF.

The rearrangement joins TRBV5-4 to TRBJ1-2, with D maybe TRBD1 (5 bases). CDR1 and CDR2 from the germline V gene are SGHNT and YYREEE (reference sequence). The germline V and J ends were trimmed by 3 bases and 8 bases, with 20 bases remaining between them. This CDR3 has 15 residues. This CDR3 is CASSWRGAGYEGYTF. The CDR3 DNA reads as TGTGCCAGCAGCTGGAGGGGCGCAGGATATGAGGGCTACACCTTC.

This clone was found a few times. J is TRBJ1-1 and V is TRBV4-2, with D hard to call. The CDR3 length is 16 residues. The germline CDR1 and CDR2 sequences are LGHNA and YNFKEQ. Trimming took 2 bases from V and 2 from J, leaving 15 bases between them. CDR3: CASSQHHSSRNTEAFF. DNA for the CDR3: TGTGCCAGCAGCCAACATCACTCCTCTAGAAACACTGAAGCTTTCTTT.

The chain combines TRBV5-6 with TRBJ1-5; no clear D. Germline CDR1 is SGHDT and CDR2 is YYEEEE. V lost 2 bases and J 2 bases, leaving 11 bases between the germline ends. The CDR3 sequence is 15 residues long. For the CDR3, the DNA is TGTGCCAGCAGCTTCGGCGGAGTCGGCAATCAGCCCCAGCATTTT. This encodes CASSFGGVGNQPQHF.

The chain couples TRBV5-4 to TRBJ2-2; D is possibly TRBD2 (6 bases). There are 17 residues in the CDR3. CDR1 is SGHNT and CDR2 is YYREEE in the germline V gene (reference sequence). V was cut by 6 bases and J by 6 bases, with 24 bases left in between. The CDR3 sequence is CASNKGRDSIGAGELFF. In DNA form, the CDR3 reads TGTGCCAGCAACAAAGGACGGGACTCCATTGGTGCCGGGGAGCTGTTTTTT.

In this sample, this clone turned up once. This chain joins TRBV28 and TRBJ2-5; tentatively, D is TRBD2 (5 bases). Trimming left V 1 base short and J 9 bases short, with 15 bases between. The CDR3 spans 14 residues. CDR1 and CDR2 from the germline V gene are MDHEN and SYDVKM. This chain's CDR3 is CASSLSLSIGAQYF. The CDR3 DNA sequence: TGTGCCAGCAGTTTATCCCTGAGCATCGGGGCCCAGTACTTC.

The rearrangement links TRBV24-1 to TRBJ2-3; 8 nucleotides align to TRBD1. Looked up from germline, CDR1 is KGHDR and CDR2 is SFDVKD. The trim removed 0 bases at V and 4 bases at J, leaving 8 bases unmatched. The CDR3 is 17 amino acids. CDR3 region: CATSDLLDRGNPDTQYF. The CDR3 coding sequence is TGTGCCACCAGTGATTTGCTTGACAGGGGAAACCCAGATACGCAGTATTTT.

The chain uses TRBV19 and TRBJ1-4; TRBD1 is a possible D gene (5 bases). Germline CDR1 reads LNHDA; CDR2 reads SQIVND (reference sequence). CDR3 length: 18 residues. The germline V and J ends were trimmed by 2 bases and 5 bases, with 21 bases remaining between them. This CDR3 reads CASSIRGTADWRNEKLFF. The CDR3 DNA follows: TGTGCCAGTAGTATACGCGGGACGGCAGATTGGCGAAATGAAAAACTGTTTTTT.